The next 21 T cell receptor beta chains were all read from a single sample in a study of blood T cell repertoires in COVID-19. Sequencing was performed with immunoSEQ multiplex PCR; in TCRdb, only in-frame clones are kept and a portion is missing. The sample lists under 200,000 clones; about 90% were seen once. The sample comprised peripheral blood. The source is a man between 60 and 75 years old with active or convalescent COVID-19.

The CDR3 nucleotides read TGCAGCGTGCCGACAGGGGTGAGGTATGGCTACACCTTC. Protein product: CSVPTGVRYGYTF. V and J are TRBV29-1 and TRBJ1-2, with TRBD1 matching over 8 bases. Germline V gene lookup returns CDR1 SQVTM and CDR2 ANQGSEA. There are 13 residues in the CDR3. Trimming at V came to 6 bases and at J to 5 bases, leaving 8 bases not matched to a gene.

The chain links TRBV10-2 to TRBJ1-4, with D perhaps TRBD1 (5 bases). V gave up 3 bases and J gave up 11 bases, with 16 bases separating them. The CDR3 runs 14 residues. The V gene's germline CDR1 is WSHSY and CDR2 SAAADI. In DNA form, the CDR3 reads TGCGCCAGCAGTGACCCGGGAGGGGAAAGGAAACTGTTTTTT. Protein: CASSDPGGERKLFF.

The chain has TRBV5-1 and TRBJ2-3; 8 bases line up with TRBD2. The CDR3 has 16 residues. Germline V gives CDR1 SGHRS, CDR2 YFSETQ. The J segment lost 1 base and the V segment lost 0 bases, leaving 4 bases of the junction unmatched. The CDR3 bases are TGCGCCAGCAGCTTGGGGCCGGGGGGGCGCACAGATACGCAGTATTTT. This gives the protein CASSLGPGGRTDTQYF.

J is TRBJ2-3 and V is TRBV25-1; D might be TRBD2 (6 bases). The length of the CDR3 is 15 residues. Germline CDR1 is MGHDK and CDR2 is SYGVNS. V lost 0 bases and J lost 6, with 13 bases in between. This CDR3 reads CASSEYGSGGDTQYF. The CDR3 nucleotides are TGTGCCAGCAGTGAATACGGTAGCGGAGGCGATACGCAGTATTTT.

This clone has only one observation. The chain joins TRBV6-1 to TRBJ1-6, with 8 bases matching TRBD1. V shed 3 bases, J shed 3 bases, and the junction held 7 bases outside the gene matches. The CDR3 has 17 amino acids. Germline CDR1 reads MNHNS; CDR2 reads SASEGT. CDR3 residues: CASSEITGGSYNSPLHF. In DNA form, the CDR3 reads TGTGCCAGCAGTGAGATAACAGGGGGGAGCTATAATTCACCCCTCCACTTT.

The genes are TRBV7-6 and TRBJ1-6; 11 bases agree with TRBD1. V lost 1 base, J lost 9 bases, and 5 bases stayed unmatched. Germline V gives CDR1 SGHVS, CDR2 FNYEAQ. This CDR3 has 16 amino acids. CDR3 DNA: TGTGCCAGCAGCTTAGGGGCGGGACAGGGGGGTTCACCCCTCCACTTT. This encodes CASSLGAGQGGSPLHF.

The chain carries TRBV11-2 and TRBJ2-1; 8 nucleotides agree with TRBD2. V was clipped by 2 bases and J by 4 bases; unmatched bases: 1. This CDR3 has 14 amino acids. CDR1 is SGHAT and CDR2 is FQNNGV in the germline V gene. The CDR3 DNA reads TGTGCCAGCAGCTTAATAGCGGGGTACAATGAGCAGTTCTTC. Translation gives CASSLIAGYNEQFF.

The chain recombines TRBV15 with TRBJ1-5; 9 bases fit TRBD1. This CDR3 has 17 residues. CDR1 is LNHNV and CDR2 is YYDKDF in the germline V gene (reference sequence). V shed 3 bases, J shed 4 bases, and the junction held 10 bases outside the gene matches. The CDR3 is CATSRLQGAKWNQPQHF. The CDR3 DNA follows: TGTGCCACCAGCAGGTTACAGGGGGCTAAATGGAATCAGCCCCAGCATTTT.

This chain connects TRBV5-1 to TRBJ2-6, with D unclear. The germline gives CDR1 SGHRS, CDR2 YFSETQ. The germline V and J ends were trimmed by 2 bases and 0 bases, with 6 bases remaining between them. The CDR3 covers 15 residues. CDR3 sequence: CASSFTSSGANVLTF. The DNA for the CDR3 is TGCGCCAGCAGCTTTACCAGCTCTGGGGCCAACGTCCTGACTTTC. The full variable domain, with the rest looked up from reference TRBV5-1 and TRBJ2-6, is KAGVTQTPRYLIKTRGQQVTLSCSPISGHRSVSWYQQTPGQGLQFLFEYFSETQRNKGNFPGRFSGRQFSNSRSEMNVSTLELGDSALYLCASSFTSSGANVLTFGAGSRLTVL.

The J gene is TRBJ2-1, the V gene TRBV5-8, with 7 bases that match TRBD2. V lost 0 bases to trimming and J lost 4 bases; unmatched junction nucleotides: 4. The CDR3 covers 15 residues. Per germline, CDR1 SGHTS and CDR2 YDEGEE. CDR3 sequence (DNA): TGTGCCAGCAGCTTGGGGGAGCGGGGTTACAATGAGCAGTTCTTC. Amino acid sequence: CASSLGERGYNEQFF.

This clone was recorded once. V is TRBV2 and J is TRBJ2-7; 8 positions agree with TRBD1. Looked up from germline, CDR1 is SNHLY and CDR2 is FYNNEI. V was clipped by 4 bases and J by 2 bases; unmatched bases: 7. CDR3 size: 15 residues. The CDR3 spells CASSARDRPTYEQYF. As DNA, the CDR3 is TGTGCCAGCAGTGCCCGGGACAGGCCGACCTACGAGCAGTACTTC.

This clone was observed a handful of times. V gene TRBV6-5 combines with J gene TRBJ1-6; D gene unclear. Germline V CDR1 and CDR2: MNHEY, SVGAGI. Deletions cut 6 bases from V and 8 bases from J, with 14 bases between. CDR3 length: 14 amino acids. The CDR3 bases are TGTGCCAGCAGCCTCCTGGGGAGTGATTCACCCCTCCACTTT. Amino acids: CASSLLGSDSPLHF.

The chain recombines TRBV5-1 with TRBJ2-5; D unresolved. The CDR3 has 15 residues. Between the trimmed V and J ends, which lost 5 bases and 1 base, there was a span of 15 bases. Germline V CDR1 and CDR2: SGHRS, YFSETQ. In DNA, the CDR3 is TGCGCCAGCAGTCTCGGTGTCCTGCCCCAAGAGACCCAGTACTTC. As protein: CASSLGVLPQETQYF.

The rearrangement links TRBV3-1 (or the pseudogene TRBV3-2) to TRBJ1-2; D remains unclear. Germline V gives CDR1 LGHDT, CDR2 YNNKEL (reference sequence). The CDR3 contains 14 residues. V lost 5 bases and J lost 0, with 10 bases in between. Written as DNA, the CDR3 is TGTGCCAGCAGCGGGCCAGCCACTAACTATGGCTACACCTTC. Protein sequence: CASSGPATNYGYTF.

The chain combines TRBV19 with TRBJ2-1; TRBD1 agrees at 9 bases. The J segment lost 8 bases and the V segment lost 3 bases, leaving 5 bases of the junction unmatched. The CDR3 has 14 residues. The V gene's germline CDR1 is LNHDA and CDR2 SQIVND (reference sequence). CDR3 sequence: CASSIPQGAHEQFF. The CDR3 DNA reads TGTGCCAGTAGTATTCCACAGGGGGCCCATGAGCAGTTCTTC.

The genes are TRBV6-5 and TRBJ1-5, with D maybe TRBD1 (6 bases). Trimming shortened V by 6 bases and J by 4 bases, and 16 bases separated the two germline ends. CDR3 length: 15 amino acids. CDR1 is MNHEY and CDR2 is SVGAGI in the germline V gene. CDR3 region: CASSDNRDNNQPQHF. CDR3 in DNA: TGTGCCAGCAGCGACAACCGGGACAATAATCAGCCCCAGCATTTT.

This chain links TRBV19 with TRBJ2-4; the match to TRBD1 covers 7 bases. CDR1 is LNHDA and CDR2 is SQIVND in the germline V gene (reference sequence). The CDR3 spans 15 residues. V was pared by 4 bases and J by 6 bases, with 9 bases of the junction left unmatched. CDR3 bases: TGTGCCAGTAGTACCCCGGGACAGCTCATAAACATTCAGTACTTC. Translated, it gives CASSTPGQLINIQYF. The full variable domain, its missing parts supplied by reference TRBV19 and TRBJ2-4, is DGGITQSPKYLFRKEGQNVTLSCEQNLNHDAMYWYRQDPGQGLRLIYYSQIVNDFQKGDIAEGYSVSREKKESFPLTVTSAQKNPTAFYLCASSTPGQLINIQYFGAGTRLSVL.

This clone has only one observation. This chain joins TRBV18 and TRBJ1-2, with unresolved D. The CDR3 is made up of 16 amino acids. V was pared by 0 bases and J by 4 bases, with 15 bases between. The V gene's germline CDR1 is KGHSH and CDR2 LQKENI. As DNA, the CDR3 is TGTGCCAGCTCACCACCTATGACCTCGACAATCTATGGCTACACCTTC. This translates into CASSPPMTSTIYGYTF.

V gene TRBV4-1 combines with J gene TRBJ1-2, with D possibly being TRBD1 (5 bases). Germline V gene sequence: CDR1 MGHRA, CDR2 YSYEKL. The CDR3 spans 15 residues. The V gene lost 1 base and the J gene lost 6 bases, with 15 bases spanning the gap. CDR3 nucleotides: TGCGCCAGCAGCCAAGGGCCCGGGGGGAAGGATGGCTACACCTTC. Translation gives CASSQGPGGKDGYTF.

In this sample, this clone turned up once. CDR3 nucleotides: TGCGCCAGCAGCTTTGGACAGGGCCTAGGTATTGAGCAGTTCTTC. Its translation is CASSFGQGLGIEQFF. The chain has TRBV4-1 and TRBJ2-1; 8 nucleotides agree with TRBD1. Germline values: CDR1 MGHRA, CDR2 YSYEKL. The CDR3 has 15 amino acids. V gave up 5 bases and J gave up 9 bases; unmatched junction bases: 12.

This clone was seen only once. The chain couples TRBV18 to TRBJ1-3; D is ambiguous. V dropped 5 bases and J dropped 0 bases, with 5 bases sitting between them. The CDR3 runs 13 residues. The germline CDR1 and CDR2 sequences are KGHSH and LQKENI. CDR3 residues: CASSTDSGNTIYF. The CDR3 DNA reads as TGTGCCAGCTCAACAGACTCTGGAAACACCATATATTTT.